These 24 T cell receptor beta chains were all obtained from the same sample, sequenced in a study of a mutant IDH1 vaccine in newly diagnosed glioma. Documented time point: week 47, end of study. Topical imiquimod was applied with each vaccine dose, which held 300 ug of mutant IDH1 20-mer peptide. Sequencing was performed with immunoSEQ multiplex PCR; in TCRdb, only in-frame clones are kept and a portion is missing. The sample has roughly 86,000 clones, roughly 89% seen once. These receptors are not linked to any known antigen. The sample in question was PBMCs, obtained from a glioma patient whose treatment included an IDH1 peptide vaccine. All receptors derive from a woman aged 50 to 60 with glioma.

The chain carries TRBV9 and TRBJ2-1; possibly TRBD2 for D (5 bases). V shed 2 bases and J shed 8 bases, with 17 bases lying between them. CDR3 length equals 15 residues. CDR1 and CDR2 (germline): SGDLS, YYNGEE. DNA of the CDR3: TGTGCCAGCAGCGTGGGGTCGGGAATGGTCTATGAGCAGTTCTTC. Translation gives CASSVGSGMVYEQFF.

The chain employs TRBV27 and TRBJ1-4; no reliable D call. The ends were cut back, 6 bases at V and 3 bases at J, with 14 bases in the middle. CDR3 length: 15 residues. CDR1 MNHEY and CDR2 SMNVEV come from the germline V gene (reference sequence). DNA of the CDR3: TGTGCCAGCAGGGGGATTGAGGCATCTAATGAAAAACTGTTTTTT. It is translated as CASRGIEASNEKLFF.

V and J are TRBV10-3 and TRBJ2-1; 9 nucleotides line up with TRBD2. This CDR3 comprises 15 residues. V shed 11 bases, J shed 4 bases, and the junction held 12 bases outside the gene matches. Germline assignment: CDR1 ENHRY and CDR2 SYGVKD. CDR3 DNA: TGTGCCTCGTCTACGCCAGCGGGAGGTTACAATGAGCAGTTCTTC. Amino acids: CASSTPAGGYNEQFF.

This sequence joins TRBV5-1 and TRBJ2-7; 12 bases map to TRBD2. Per the germline V gene, CDR1 is SGHRS and CDR2 is YFSETQ. The CDR3 length is 16 residues. V lost 0 bases to trimming and J lost 5 bases; unmatched junction nucleotides: 6. The CDR3 DNA is TGCGCCAGCAGCTTGGGACTAGCGGGAGCTTTGAACGAGCAGTACTTC. This codes for CASSLGLAGALNEQYF.

J is TRBJ2-7 and V is TRBV11-2; D not resolved. The CDR3 is 13 amino acids. The germline CDR1 and CDR2 sequences are SGHAT and FQNNGV. The V end was cut by 3 bases, the J end by 4 bases, with 10 bases between. CDR3 protein: CASSFPPIYEQYF. The DNA for the CDR3 is TGTGCCAGCAGCTTCCCCCCCATTTACGAGCAGTACTTC.

J is TRBJ1-2 and V is TRBV9, with D hard to call. Trimming left V 0 bases short and J 1 base short, with 10 bases between. Germline V gives CDR1 SGDLS, CDR2 YYNGEE. The CDR3 is 15 residues long. DNA of the CDR3: TGTGCCAGCAGCGTAGCTCTCGGCAGTAACTATGGCTACACCTTC. Translated, it gives CASSVALGSNYGYTF.

The J gene is TRBJ2-1, the V gene TRBV2; 10 positions agree with TRBD2. Per germline, CDR1 SNHLY and CDR2 FYNNEI. The CDR3 covers 16 residues. The V segment lost 6 bases and the J segment 6 bases; nucleotides outside the gene matches: 11. The CDR3 sequence: CASRGASGSIGNEQFF. CDR3 DNA: TGTGCCAGCAGGGGAGCTAGCGGGAGCATCGGCAATGAGCAGTTCTTC.

This clone was recorded only once. This chain connects TRBV5-1 to TRBJ2-1; TRBD2 matches 10 bases. Germline V gives CDR1 SGHRS, CDR2 YFSETQ. Trimming at V came to 2 bases and at J to 1 base, leaving 18 bases not matched to a gene. This CDR3 is 21 amino acids long. The CDR3 protein is CASSFRRDSGRRSNSYNEQFF. In nucleotides, the CDR3 is TGCGCCAGCAGCTTTCGTAGGGATAGCGGGAGGCGTTCTAATTCCTACAATGAGCAGTTCTTC.

The chain couples TRBV7-9 to TRBJ2-5; TRBD2 agrees at 9 bases. Trimming at V came to 1 base and at J to 6 bases, leaving 6 bases not matched to a gene. The CDR3 sequence is 15 residues long. CDR1 and CDR2 (germline): SEHNR, FQNEAQ (reference sequence). CDR3 in amino acids: CASSLDRGREQTQYF. CDR3 in DNA: TGTGCCAGCAGCTTAGACCGCGGGAGGGAACAGACCCAGTACTTC.

V and J are TRBV5-5 and TRBJ1-4; possibly TRBD1 for D (6 bases). Germline values: CDR1 SGHKS, CDR2 YYEKEE (reference sequence). V lost 3 bases and J 3 bases, leaving 9 bases between the germline ends. CDR3 length equals 14 residues. The DNA for the CDR3 is TGTGCCAGCAGCTGGGGGCTTGCTAATGAAAAACTGTTTTTT. It specifies CASSWGLANEKLFF. The variable domain in full, completed from reference TRBV5-5 and TRBJ1-4, reads DAGVTQSPTHLIKTRGQQVTLRCSPISGHKSVSWYQQVLGQGPQFIFQYYEKEERGRGNFPDRFSARQFPNYSSELNVNALLLGDSALYLCASSWGLANEKLFFGSGTQLSVL.

This chain connects TRBV12-5 to TRBJ2-2; 9 nucleotides align to TRBD1. CDR3 size: 14 residues. V shed 6 bases, J shed 5 bases, and the junction held 4 bases outside the gene matches. CDR1 is LGHNT and CDR2 is FRNRAP in the germline V gene. Here the CDR3 reads CASGTGTGTGELFF. The CDR3 region has the DNA TGTGCTAGTGGAACCGGGACAGGGACCGGGGAGCTGTTTTTT.

The rearrangement uses TRBV19 and TRBJ2-3; 9 bases line up with TRBD2. The junction had 8 bases not matched to a gene; V was cut back by 7 bases and J by 6 bases. CDR3 length: 14 amino acids. CDR1 and CDR2 (germline): LNHDA, SQIVND (reference sequence). CDR3 DNA: TGTGCCAGTAAAATAGCGGGGGCCGGGGATACGCAGTATTTT. Translating it yields CASKIAGAGDTQYF.

The chain couples TRBV11-2 to TRBJ1-1; maybe TRBD1 (5 bases). V dropped 0 bases and J dropped 3 bases, with 20 bases sitting between them. This CDR3 comprises 18 residues. Germline CDR1 SGHAT, CDR2 FQNNGV. As DNA, the CDR3 is TGTGCCAGCAGCTTAGAGGGGCCGCAGGGAGGTAGGCACACTGAAGCTTTCTTT. Translated, it gives CASSLEGPQGGRHTEAFF.

The chain links TRBV5-4 to TRBJ2-7; 11 bases fit TRBD2. The germline gives CDR1 SGHNT, CDR2 YYREEE (reference sequence). V trimming: 0 bases; J trimming: 7 bases; junction bases outside the gene matches: 3. There are 14 residues in the CDR3. DNA for the CDR3: TGTGCCAGCAGCTTGGCTACTAGCGGGAGAGAGCAGTACTTC. Residues: CASSLATSGREQYF.

The V gene is TRBV5-4, the J gene TRBJ2-7; D possibly matches TRBD1 or TRBD2 (5 bases each). The length of the CDR3 is 14 residues. The V gene's germline CDR1 is SGHNT and CDR2 YYREEE (reference sequence). V dropped 5 bases and J dropped 5 bases, with 17 bases sitting between them. In DNA, the CDR3 is TGTGCCAGCAGACCAACCGGGACCCAGAACGAGCAGTACTTC. This translates into CASRPTGTQNEQYF.

This rearrangement joins TRBV28 to TRBJ1-3, with D unresolved. Trimming removed 6 bases from V and 0 bases from J, with 12 bases in between. Germline values: CDR1 MDHEN, CDR2 SYDVKM. There are 15 residues in the CDR3. CDR3 sequence (DNA): TGTGCCAGCAGGTCGGCAACTAACTCTGGAAACACCATATATTTT. It yields the protein CASRSATNSGNTIYF.

The chain combines TRBV5-1 with TRBJ1-3; D is unclear. There are 13 residues in the CDR3. Germline CDR1 is SGHRS and CDR2 is YFSETQ. Between the trimmed V and J ends, which lost 7 bases and 3 bases, there was a span of 11 bases. CDR3 sequence reads: CASARTRGNTIYF. CDR3 nucleotide sequence: TGCGCCAGCGCCCGAACCCGTGGAAACACCATATATTTT.

The table lists this clone with a few counts. The gene calls are TRBV9 and TRBJ1-1; no definite D call. Trimming left V 0 bases short and J 5 bases short, with 14 bases between. The CDR3 consists of 15 residues. The germline gives CDR1 SGDLS, CDR2 YYNGEE. The CDR3 reads CASSVAPDGGTEAFF. CDR3 in DNA: TGTGCCAGCAGCGTAGCTCCCGATGGAGGGACTGAAGCTTTCTTT.

The CDR3 region is CASSKQTNYGYTF. The CDR3 bases are TGTGCCAGTAGTAAACAGACTAACTATGGCTACACCTTC. This chain links TRBV19 with TRBJ1-2, with D unresolved. CDR3 length: 13 residues. In germline, CDR1 is LNHDA, CDR2 SQIVND (reference sequence). Trimming took 4 bases from V and 0 from J, leaving 6 bases between them.

This clone was counted a single time. The chain recombines TRBV6-1 with TRBJ1-1; TRBD1 agrees at 9 bases. The J segment lost 8 bases and the V segment lost 3 bases, leaving 10 bases of the junction unmatched. Germline V lookup: CDR1 MNHNS, CDR2 SASEGT. The CDR3 is 15 amino acids. CDR3 coding DNA: TGTGCCAGCAGTGACCGGGACAGGGTAAGGGTGGAAGCTTTCTTT. This sequence encodes CASSDRDRVRVEAFF.

The rearrangement links TRBV7-6 to TRBJ2-2; D call uncertain. This CDR3 spans 14 amino acids. Germline CDR1 SGHVS, CDR2 FNYEAQ. V was shortened by 6 bases and J by 5 bases, with 13 bases between the two germline ends. The CDR3 region has the DNA TGTGCCAGCAGTCCTAACACTGGAACCGGGGAGCTGTTTTTT. Its protein is CASSPNTGTGELFF. Based on the CDR3 plus reference TRBV7-6 and TRBJ2-2, the full variable domain is GAGVSQSPRYKVTKRGQDVALRCDPISGHVSLYWYRQALGQGPEFLTYFNYEAQQDKSGLPNDRFSAERPEGSISTLTIQRTEQRDSAMYRCASSPNTGTGELFFGEGSRLTVL.

The J gene is TRBJ2-2, the V gene TRBV18, with 8 bases identical to TRBD1. The junction had 2 bases not matched to a gene; V was cut back by 6 bases and J by 5 bases. There are 13 residues in the CDR3. The germline V gene encodes CDR1 KGHSH and CDR2 LQKENI. In DNA, the CDR3 is TGTGCCAGCTCGACAGGGGTTACCGGGGAGCTGTTTTTT. It encodes CASSTGVTGELFF. The full variable domain, with the rest looked up from reference TRBV18 and TRBJ2-2, is NAGVMQNPRHLVRRRGQEARLRCSPMKGHSHVYWYRQLPEEGLKFMVYLQKENIIDESGMPKERFSAEFPKEGPSILRIQQVVRGDSAAYFCASSTGVTGELFFGEGSRLTVL.

V usage is TRBV28 and J usage is TRBJ2-1, with 7 bases lining up with TRBD2. Trimming cost V 6 bases and J 4 bases; bases outside gene matches: 9. CDR1 is MDHEN, CDR2 SYDVKM, per germline. CDR3 length: 15 residues. The CDR3 DNA reads TGTGCCAGCAGCCCACCTAGCGGTGGTTACAATGAGCAGTTCTTC. This codes for CASSPPSGGYNEQFF. Filled out from reference TRBV28 and TRBJ2-1, the complete variable domain reads DVKVTQSSRYLVKRTGEKVFLECVQDMDHENMFWYRQDPGLGLRLIYFSYDVKMKEKGDIPEGYSVSREKKERFSLILESASTNQTSMYLCASSPPSGGYNEQFFGPGTRLTVL.

The chain has TRBV2 and TRBJ2-6; weak D call: TRBD1 (5 bases). The length of the CDR3 is 17 residues. CDR1 and CDR2 from the germline V gene are SNHLY and FYNNEI. Trimming left V 5 bases short and J 0 bases short, with 14 bases between. CDR3 amino acids: CASSLTAPRSGANVLTF. The CDR3 nucleotides read TGTGCCAGCAGTCTGACAGCACCCCGCTCTGGGGCCAACGTCCTGACTTTC.